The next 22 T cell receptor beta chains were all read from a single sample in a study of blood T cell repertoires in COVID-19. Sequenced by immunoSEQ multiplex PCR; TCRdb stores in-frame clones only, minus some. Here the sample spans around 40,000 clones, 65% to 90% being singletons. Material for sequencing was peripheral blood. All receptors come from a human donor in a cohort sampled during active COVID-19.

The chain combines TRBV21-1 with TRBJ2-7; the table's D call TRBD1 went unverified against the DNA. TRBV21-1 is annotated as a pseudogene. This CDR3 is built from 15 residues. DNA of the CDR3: TGTGCCAGCGGACCGGGACAGGCCCGTTCATACGAGCAGTACTTC. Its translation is CASGPGQARSYEQYF.

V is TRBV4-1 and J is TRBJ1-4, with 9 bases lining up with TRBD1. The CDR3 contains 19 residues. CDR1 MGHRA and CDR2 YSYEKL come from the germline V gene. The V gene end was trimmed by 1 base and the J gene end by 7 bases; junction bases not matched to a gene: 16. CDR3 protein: CASSQGRFLLGTGFEKLFF. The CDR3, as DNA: TGCGCCAGCAGCCAAGGCCGTTTCCTTCTGGGGACAGGGTTTGAAAAACTGTTTTTT.

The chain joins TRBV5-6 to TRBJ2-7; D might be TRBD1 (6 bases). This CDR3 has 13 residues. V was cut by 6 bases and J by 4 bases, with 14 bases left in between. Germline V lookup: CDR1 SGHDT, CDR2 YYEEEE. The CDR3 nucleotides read TGTGCCAGCAAAGGTTGGGGGCAATACGAGCAGTACTTC. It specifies CASKGWGQYEQYF. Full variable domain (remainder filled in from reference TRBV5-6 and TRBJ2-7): DAGVTQSPTHLIKTRGQQVTLRCSPKSGHDTVSWYQQALGQGPQFIFQYYEEEERQRGNFPDRFSGHQFPNYSSELNVNALLLGDSALYLCASKGWGQYEQYFGPGTRLTVT.

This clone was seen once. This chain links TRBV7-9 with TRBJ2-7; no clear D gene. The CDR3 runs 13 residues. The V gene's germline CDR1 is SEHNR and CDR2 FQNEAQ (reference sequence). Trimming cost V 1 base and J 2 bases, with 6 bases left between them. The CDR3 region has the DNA TGTGCCAGCAGCTTAGATGGCCCCTACGAGCAGTACTTC. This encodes CASSLDGPYEQYF.

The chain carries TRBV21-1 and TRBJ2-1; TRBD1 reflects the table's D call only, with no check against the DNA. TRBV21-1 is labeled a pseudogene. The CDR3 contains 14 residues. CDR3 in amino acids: CASSRQATYNEQFF. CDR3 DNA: TGTGCCAGCAGCCGGCAGGCGACCTACAATGAGCAGTTCTTC.

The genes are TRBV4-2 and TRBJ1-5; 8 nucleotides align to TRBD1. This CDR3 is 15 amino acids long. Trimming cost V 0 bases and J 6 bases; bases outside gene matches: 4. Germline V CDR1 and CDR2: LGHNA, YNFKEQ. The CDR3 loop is CASSQEATGAQPQHF. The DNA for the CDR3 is TGTGCCAGCAGCCAAGAGGCGACAGGGGCTCAGCCCCAGCATTTT.

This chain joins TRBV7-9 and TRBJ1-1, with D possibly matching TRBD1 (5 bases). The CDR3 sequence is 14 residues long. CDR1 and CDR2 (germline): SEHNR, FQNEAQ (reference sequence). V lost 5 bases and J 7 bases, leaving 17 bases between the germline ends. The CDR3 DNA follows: TGTGCCAGCAGCCCGGGGGGAGGTATTAGTGAAGCTTTCTTT. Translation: CASSPGGGISEAFF.

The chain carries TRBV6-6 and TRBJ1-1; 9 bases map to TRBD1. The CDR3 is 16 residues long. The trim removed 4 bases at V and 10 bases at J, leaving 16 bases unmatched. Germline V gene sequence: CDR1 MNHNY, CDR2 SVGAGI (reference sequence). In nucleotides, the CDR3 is TGTGCCAGCAGTTTCCTCCGCGCAGGACAGGGGCTTGGAGCTTTCTTT. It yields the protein CASSFLRAGQGLGAFF.

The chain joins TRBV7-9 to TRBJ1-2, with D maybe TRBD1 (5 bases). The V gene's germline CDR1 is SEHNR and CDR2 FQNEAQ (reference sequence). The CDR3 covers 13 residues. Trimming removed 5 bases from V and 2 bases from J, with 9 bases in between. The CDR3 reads CASSPRQNYGYTF. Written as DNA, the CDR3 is TGTGCCAGCAGCCCAAGACAGAACTATGGCTACACCTTC.

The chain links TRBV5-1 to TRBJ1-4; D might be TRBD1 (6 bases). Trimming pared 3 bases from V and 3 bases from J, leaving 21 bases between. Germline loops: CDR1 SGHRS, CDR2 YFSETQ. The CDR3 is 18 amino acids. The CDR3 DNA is TGCGCCAGCAGCTCCTACATCGGACAGCTACTACCTAATGAAAAACTGTTTTTT. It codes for CASSSYIGQLLPNEKLFF.

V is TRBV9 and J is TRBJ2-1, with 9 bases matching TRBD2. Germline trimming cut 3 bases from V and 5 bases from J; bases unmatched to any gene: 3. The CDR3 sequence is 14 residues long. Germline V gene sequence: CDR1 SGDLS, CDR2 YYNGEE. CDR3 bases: TGTGCCAGCAGCGCACTAGCGGGTAACAATGAGCAGTTCTTC. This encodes CASSALAGNNEQFF. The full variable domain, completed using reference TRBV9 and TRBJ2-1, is DSGVTQTPKHLITATGQRVTLRCSPRSGDLSVYWYQQSLDQGLQFLIQYYNGEERAKGNILERFSAQQFPDLHSELNLSSLELGDSALYFCASSALAGNNEQFFGPGTRLTVL.

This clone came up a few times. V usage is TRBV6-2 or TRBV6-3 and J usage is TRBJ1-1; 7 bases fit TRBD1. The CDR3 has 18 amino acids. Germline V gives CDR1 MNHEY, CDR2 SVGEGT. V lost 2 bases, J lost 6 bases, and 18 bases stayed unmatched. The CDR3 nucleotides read TGTGCCAGCAGTTACAGAGGTTTGCCGGGGACAGCTGTCGCTGAAGCTTTCTTT. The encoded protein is CASSYRGLPGTAVAEAFF.

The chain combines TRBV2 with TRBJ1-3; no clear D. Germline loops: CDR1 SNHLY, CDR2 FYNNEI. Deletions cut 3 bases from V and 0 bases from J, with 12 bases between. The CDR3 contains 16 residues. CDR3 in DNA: TGTGCCAGCAGTGAGTCGGAGTCCCGCTCTGGAAACACCATATATTTT. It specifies CASSESESRSGNTIYF.

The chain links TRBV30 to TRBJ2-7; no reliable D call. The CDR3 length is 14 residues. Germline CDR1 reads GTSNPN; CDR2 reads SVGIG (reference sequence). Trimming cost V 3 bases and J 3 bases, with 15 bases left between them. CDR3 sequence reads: CAWRSGGLYYEQYF. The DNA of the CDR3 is TGTGCCTGGAGGTCAGGTGGTCTTTACTACGAGCAGTACTTC.

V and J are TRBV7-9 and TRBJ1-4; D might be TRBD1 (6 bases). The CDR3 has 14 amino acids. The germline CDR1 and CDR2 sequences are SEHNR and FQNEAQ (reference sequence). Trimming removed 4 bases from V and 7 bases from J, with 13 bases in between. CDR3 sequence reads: CASSSGHTGEKLFF. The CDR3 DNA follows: TGTGCCAGCAGCTCGGGACACACGGGTGAAAAACTGTTTTTT.

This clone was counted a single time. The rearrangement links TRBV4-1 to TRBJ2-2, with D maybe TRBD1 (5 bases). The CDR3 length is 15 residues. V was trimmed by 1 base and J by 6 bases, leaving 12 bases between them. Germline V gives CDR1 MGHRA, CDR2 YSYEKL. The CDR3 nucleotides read TGCGCCAGCAGCCAAGTTTCAGGGTATCCCGGGGAGCTGTTTTTT. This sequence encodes CASSQVSGYPGELFF.

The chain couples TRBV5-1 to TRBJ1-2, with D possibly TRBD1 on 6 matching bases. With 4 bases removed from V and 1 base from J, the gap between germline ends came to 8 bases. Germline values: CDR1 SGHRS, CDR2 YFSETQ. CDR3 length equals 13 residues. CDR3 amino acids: CASSTDSNYGYTF. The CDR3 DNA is TGCGCCAGCAGCACGGACAGTAACTATGGCTACACCTTC.

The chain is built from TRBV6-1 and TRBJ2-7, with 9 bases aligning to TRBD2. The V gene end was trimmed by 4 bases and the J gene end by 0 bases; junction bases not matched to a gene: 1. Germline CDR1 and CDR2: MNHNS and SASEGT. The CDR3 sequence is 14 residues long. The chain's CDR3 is CASSVAGASYEQYF. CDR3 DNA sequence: TGTGCCAGCAGTGTAGCGGGGGCCTCCTACGAGCAGTACTTC.

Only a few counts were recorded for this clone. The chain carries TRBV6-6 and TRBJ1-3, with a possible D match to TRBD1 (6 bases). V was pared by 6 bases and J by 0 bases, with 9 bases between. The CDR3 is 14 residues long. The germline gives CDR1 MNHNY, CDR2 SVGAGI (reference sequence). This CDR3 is CASRGGYSGNTIYF. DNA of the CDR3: TGTGCCAGCAGAGGGGGTTACTCTGGAAACACCATATATTTT.

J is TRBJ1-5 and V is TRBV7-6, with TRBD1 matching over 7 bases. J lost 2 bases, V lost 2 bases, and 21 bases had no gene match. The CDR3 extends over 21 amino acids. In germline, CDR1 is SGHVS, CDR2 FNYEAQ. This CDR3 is CASSLPPPGTGAPMGNQPQHF. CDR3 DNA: TGTGCCAGCAGCTTACCCCCCCCCGGAACAGGGGCCCCTATGGGCAATCAGCCCCAGCATTTT.

CDR3 protein: CASSKSGSISSYEQYF. The CDR3 DNA reads as TGCGCCAGCAGTAAGTCTGGTAGTATCTCGTCCTACGAGCAGTACTTC. The gene calls are TRBV23-1 and TRBJ2-7; no clear D. TRBV23-1 is noted as an ORF with a role that remains uncertain. V lost 5 bases and J 1 base, leaving 18 bases between the germline ends. The CDR3 has 16 residues.

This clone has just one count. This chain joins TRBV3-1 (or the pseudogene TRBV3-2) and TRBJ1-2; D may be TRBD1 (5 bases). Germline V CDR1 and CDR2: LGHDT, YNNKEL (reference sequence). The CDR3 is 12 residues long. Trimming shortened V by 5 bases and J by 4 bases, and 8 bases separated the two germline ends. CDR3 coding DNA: TGTGCCAGCAGCGACAGACCCTATGGCTACACCTTC. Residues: CASSDRPYGYTF.